The 22 T cell receptor beta chains listed next were all sequenced from one sample in a study of CD8+ T cells in alopecia areata (dated by TCRdb to the late 2010s). The library was made by the immunoSEQ multiplex PCR assay. To provide template for TCR sequencing, every sample had RNA extracted and reverse transcribed into cDNA. TCRdb's version of the immuneACCESS table is confined to in-frame rearrangements and falls short of the full clone set. An unresolved V gene accounts for under half of the shortfall where checked; the remainder is of unknown origin. Present in this sample are under 150,000 clones, roughly 82% of which were seen just once. The ten most abundant clones make up just under 25% of the sample. Read against the paper, the sample's time point label means: more than 3 weeks on oral tofacitinib. The meaning of the sample's treatment or condition label: oral pan-JAK inhibitor, 5-10 mg twice daily.

Source: CD8+ T cells sorted from blood, taken at week 4, from a patient treated with tofacitinib. The receptors were gathered from a human donor with alopecia areata.

The chain carries TRBV5-1 and TRBJ2-7; 8 nucleotides align to TRBD1. Trimming cost V 2 bases and J 3 bases; bases outside gene matches: 10. Germline lookup yields CDR1 SGHRS and CDR2 YFSETQ. The CDR3 sequence is 16 residues long. CDR3 bases: TGCGCCAGCAGCTTCGGGACAGGTGGGCGCCACTACGAGCAGTACTTC. It encodes CASSFGTGGRHYEQYF.

The chain combines TRBV27 with TRBJ2-7; 11 bases map to TRBD2. The CDR3 runs 18 residues. Trimming removed 5 bases from V and 7 bases from J; junction bases left unmatched: 19. Germline lookup yields CDR1 MNHEY and CDR2 SMNVEV (reference sequence). For the CDR3, the DNA is TGTGCCAGCAGTCCGACACTAGCGGGGGAATTCGCCTTGAGAGAGCAGTACTTC. Its protein is CASSPTLAGEFALREQYF.

The chain combines TRBV29-1 with TRBJ2-3; a weak D match, TRBD2 (6 bases). The CDR3 extends over 15 amino acids. The germline V gene has CDR1 SQVTM and CDR2 ANQGSEA. V was cut by 3 bases and J by 5 bases, with 18 bases left in between. CDR3 DNA sequence: TGCAGCGTTGATGAGCTAGCGTATTTAGAAGATACGCAGTATTTT. Protein sequence: CSVDELAYLEDTQYF.

This clone has just one count. The chain recombines TRBV19 with TRBJ2-5, with D perhaps matching TRBD2 (5 bases). Per germline, CDR1 LNHDA and CDR2 SQIVND (reference sequence). The CDR3 has 13 residues. With 6 bases removed from V and 7 bases from J, the gap between germline ends came to 15 bases. Here the CDR3 DNA reads TGTGCCAGTAGAGCGGCCGTGGACGGGACCCAGTACTTC. This translates into CASRAAVDGTQYF.

This sequence joins TRBV9 and TRBJ2-3, with D perhaps being TRBD1 or TRBD2 (5 bases each). Germline V gene data show CDR1 as SGDLS and CDR2 as YYNGEE. The V gene lost 3 bases and the J gene lost 5 bases, with 13 bases spanning the gap. The CDR3 is made up of 14 amino acids. This CDR3 is CASSAWDQGDTQYF. The CDR3 DNA is TGTGCCAGCAGCGCCTGGGACCAGGGAGATACGCAGTATTTT.

V usage is TRBV7-9 and J usage is TRBJ2-5; D may be TRBD2 (6 bases). V lost 7 bases to trimming and J lost 11 bases, with 14 bases between them. Germline V lookup: CDR1 SEHNR, CDR2 FQNEAQ (reference sequence). This CDR3 has 11 residues. The CDR3 region is CASTETSEQYF. The CDR3 nucleotides are TGTGCCAGCACCGAGACTAGTGAGCAGTACTTC.

The chain recombines TRBV7-2 with TRBJ1-5; D is uncertain. The ends were cut back, 5 bases at V and 3 bases at J, with 8 bases in the middle. The CDR3 is 13 residues long. CDR1 is SGHTA, CDR2 FQGNSA, per germline. The chain's CDR3 is CASSQILNQPQHF. In nucleotides, the CDR3 is TGTGCCAGCAGCCAGATACTCAATCAGCCCCAGCATTTT.

This clone was picked up a small number of times. V usage is TRBV4-2 and J usage is TRBJ2-4; no clear D gene. Trimming cost V 6 bases and J 4 bases, with 13 bases left between them. CDR3 length: 14 amino acids. The V gene's germline CDR1 is LGHNA and CDR2 YNFKEQ. CDR3 DNA sequence: TGTGCCAGCAGTCCCGTTGCGGAGAAAAACATTCAGTACTTC. Translated, it gives CASSPVAEKNIQYF.

This CDR3 reads CASSEEVRTDTQYF. The CDR3 nucleotides are TGTGCCAGCAGTGAAGAGGTGAGGACAGATACGCAGTATTTT. This chain links TRBV6-5 with TRBJ2-3; no definite D call. The CDR3 spans 14 residues. V shed 5 bases and J shed 3 bases, with 12 bases lying between them. The V gene's germline CDR1 is MNHEY and CDR2 SVGAGI.

This clone has more than one count but fewer than ten. The chain combines TRBV5-1 with TRBJ2-1; 7 bases agree with TRBD1. Germline V gene data show CDR1 as SGHRS and CDR2 as YFSETQ. Losses at the gene ends were 4 bases for V and 1 base for J; bases not matched to a gene: 5. There are 15 residues in the CDR3. The CDR3 loop is CASSTRDRSYNEQFF. DNA for the CDR3: TGCGCCAGCAGCACCCGGGACAGATCCTACAATGAGCAGTTCTTC.

The chain employs TRBV2 and TRBJ2-7; the match to TRBD1 covers 7 bases. Trimming at V came to 4 bases and at J to 2 bases, leaving 2 bases not matched to a gene. This CDR3 comprises 13 residues. The germline V gene encodes CDR1 SNHLY and CDR2 FYNNEI. The CDR3 sequence is CASSVDRTYEQYF. In nucleotides, the CDR3 is TGTGCCAGCAGTGTGGACAGGACCTACGAGCAGTACTTC.

The chain employs TRBV30 and TRBJ2-2; tentative D call: TRBD1 (6 bases). Germline assignment: CDR1 GTSNPN and CDR2 SVGIG (reference sequence). The CDR3 is 14 amino acids. Deletions cut 0 bases from V and 9 bases from J, with 14 bases between. CDR3 loop: CAWSVAGVPWELFF. The CDR3 bases are TGTGCCTGGAGTGTGGCAGGGGTTCCATGGGAGCTGTTTTTT.

This rearrangement joins TRBV7-9 to TRBJ2-7; 9 bases line up with TRBD1. Germline lookup yields CDR1 SEHNR and CDR2 FQNEAQ (reference sequence). The CDR3 covers 14 residues. V lost 5 bases, J lost 4 bases, and 6 bases stayed unmatched. The DNA for the CDR3 is TGTGCCAGCAGCCCGACAGGGGGAACATACGAGCAGTACTTC. It is translated as CASSPTGGTYEQYF.

The rearrangement links TRBV7-8 to TRBJ2-1; 10 bases align to TRBD2. Trimming at V came to 6 bases and at J to 2 bases, leaving 4 bases not matched to a gene. The CDR3 consists of 15 residues. Germline CDR1 SGHVS, CDR2 FQNEAQ. The CDR3 nucleotides read TGTGCCAGCAGTTGGACTAGCGGCCCCTACAATGAGCAGTTCTTC. Residues: CASSWTSGPYNEQFF.

The genes are TRBV4-1 and TRBJ2-1; D may match TRBD1 or TRBD2 (6 bases each). This CDR3 has 17 residues. V gave up 1 base and J gave up 1 base, with 14 bases separating them. CDR1 and CDR2 (germline): MGHRA, YSYEKL. CDR3 residues: CASSQAGTLASYNEQFF. The CDR3 DNA sequence: TGCGCCAGCAGCCAAGCCGGGACACTAGCTTCCTACAATGAGCAGTTCTTC.

With regard to this clone: Other DNA sequences of this sample code for an identical CDR3. V gene TRBV4-1 combines with J gene TRBJ2-7; 7 bases align to TRBD1. This CDR3 is 14 amino acids long. J lost 2 bases, V lost 1 base, and 2 bases had no gene match. Germline-derived CDR1 and CDR2 are MGHRA and YSYEKL. CDR3 DNA sequence: TGCGCCAGCAGCCAAGGACAGGGCGCCTACGAGCAGTACTTC. It specifies CASSQGQGAYEQYF.

In this sample, this clone turned up a few times. This chain links TRBV10-3 with TRBJ2-7, with 10 bases that match TRBD1. Looked up from germline, CDR1 is ENHRY and CDR2 is SYGVKD. The CDR3 loop spans 13 amino acids. Trimming at V came to 11 bases and at J to 5 bases, leaving 9 bases not matched to a gene. In DNA, the CDR3 is TGTGCCTCCTCGGACAGGGGGGTCGACGAGCAGTACTTC. Protein: CASSDRGVDEQYF.

This clone was seen ten or more times. This chain links TRBV7-9 with TRBJ2-1; weak D call: TRBD1 (5 bases). The V end lost 5 bases, the J end lost 7 bases, and 21 bases lay between the germline ends. Germline CDR1 reads SEHNR; CDR2 reads FQNEAQ (reference sequence). The CDR3 is 16 residues long. The CDR3, as DNA: TGTGCCAGCAGCCAACCCCCCAGGGAAGGTGGGAATGAGCAGTTCTTC. Protein: CASSQPPREGGNEQFF.

The rearrangement links TRBV19 to TRBJ2-7, with TRBD1 matching over 8 bases. The V segment lost 1 base and the J segment 6 bases; nucleotides outside the gene matches: 5. The CDR3 extends over 14 amino acids. The V gene's germline CDR1 is LNHDA and CDR2 SQIVND (reference sequence). The CDR3 sequence is CASSIGQGAREQYF. The CDR3 bases are TGTGCCAGTAGTATAGGCCAGGGGGCGCGCGAGCAGTACTTC.

The chain links TRBV29-1 to TRBJ2-3, with 14 nucleotides matching TRBD2. J lost 2 bases, V lost 7 bases, and 5 bases had no gene match. This CDR3 spans 15 amino acids. Germline loops: CDR1 SQVTM, CDR2 ANQGSEA. The CDR3 nucleotides are TGCAGCGAGAGGACTAGCGGGGGGCTCACAGATACGCAGTATTTT. It yields the protein CSERTSGGLTDTQYF.

The chain uses TRBV7-9 and TRBJ2-6; D unclear. This CDR3 contains 14 residues. Germline values: CDR1 SEHNR, CDR2 FQNEAQ (reference sequence). Trimming removed 6 bases from V and 0 bases from J, with 6 bases in between. CDR3 in DNA: TGTGCCAGCAGAGGGCTCTCTGGGGCCAACGTCCTGACTTTC. Protein sequence: CASRGLSGANVLTF. The full variable domain, its missing parts supplied by reference TRBV7-9 and TRBJ2-6, is DTGVSQNPRHKITKRGQNVTFRCDPISEHNRLYWYRQTLGQGPEFLTYFQNEAQLEKSRLLSDRFSAERPKGSFSTLEIQRTEQGDSAMYLCASRGLSGANVLTFGAGSRLTVL.

The chain couples TRBV4-1 to TRBJ2-7; D might be TRBD1 or TRBD2, each matching 5 bases. Germline V gives CDR1 MGHRA, CDR2 YSYEKL. The V and J ends lost 3 bases and 5 bases respectively, with 17 bases between them. The CDR3 has 15 amino acids. This CDR3 reads CASSHPKGSIDEQYF. Here the CDR3 DNA reads TGCGCCAGCAGCCACCCGAAGGGGAGCATCGACGAGCAGTACTTC.